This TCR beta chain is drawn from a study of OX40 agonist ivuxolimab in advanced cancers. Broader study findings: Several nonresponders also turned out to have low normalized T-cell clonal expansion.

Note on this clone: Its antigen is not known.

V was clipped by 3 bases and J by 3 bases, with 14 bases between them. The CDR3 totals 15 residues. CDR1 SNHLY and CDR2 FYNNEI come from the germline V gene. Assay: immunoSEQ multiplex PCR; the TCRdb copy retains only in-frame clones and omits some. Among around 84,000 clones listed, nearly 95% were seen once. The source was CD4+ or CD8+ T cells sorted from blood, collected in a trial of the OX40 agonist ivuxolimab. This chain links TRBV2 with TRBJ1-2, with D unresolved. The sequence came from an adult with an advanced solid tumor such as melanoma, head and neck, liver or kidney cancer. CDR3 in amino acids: CASSDVYAGYYGYTF. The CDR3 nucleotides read TGTGCCAGCAGTGACGTCTACGCAGGCTACTATGGCTACACCTTC.